The T cell receptor (beta chain) under discussion was sequenced for a study of blood T cells in healthy people across ages (dated by TCRdb to the mid-2010s). Turning to the overall study: In model experiments, roughly one uniquely barcoded TCR beta cDNA molecule per two T cells was captured by template switching. Donors were grouped into four age groups: young (average roughly 16 years), middle-aged (around 39), aged (around 60) and long-lived (around 80). Using deep sequencing normalized with unique cDNA molecular identifiers, the study measured how TCR beta repertoire diversity changes with age. For two donors (one aged 18 to 29 and one aged 80 or older), the study analyzed two additional independent replicas of 1 million unique cDNA reads from the same blood draw.

Summary of the overall study and its limitations: As age increased, observed TCR beta diversity per million T cells dropped in a roughly linear way, and a significant reduction was already evident by age 40. The long-lived group showed more naive CD4+ T cells, fewer expanded clones and increased TCR diversity than the aged group, suggesting age selection. Estimates of total diversity from one million sequenced T cells were regarded as lower bounds and underestimates. Since profiling was done on bulk unsorted PBMCs, naive and antigen-experienced compartments could not be conclusively compared. Observed TCR beta diversity correlated strongly with the percentage of naive T cells measured by flow cytometry. Donor CMV infection status was unknown, potentially confounding age-related changes in expanded clonotypes.

Systemically healthy Caucasian individuals from Russia, approximately 39 in total and aged about 6 to 95 years, were included as donors. Approximately 10 milliliters of peripheral blood were collected from each donor into EDTA-treated Vacutainer tubes. Ficoll-Paque density-gradient centrifugation was used to isolate PBMCs, with at least 6.5 million obtained per sample. Total RNA, at least 5 micrograms per sample, was extracted from PBMCs with Trizol reagent. The percentages of naive CD45RAhigh/CD27high T cells were determined by flow cytometry on a PBMC aliquot from every donor. Via the germline V gene (reference sequence), CDR1 is LGHDT and CDR2 YNNKEL. At the junction V is shortened by 2 bases and J by 5 bases, with 7 bases in between. The CDR3 sequence holds 12 residues, the cysteine and phenylalanine included. The kept DNA is CDR3 alone, 36 bases in frame from the first base. Libraries were made using 5' RACE. The sequencer listed for this sample is Illumina HiSeq 2500. A second PCR of roughly 7 to 12 cycles was run with a J-beta primer mix and a sample-barcoded 5' primer. A template-switch 5' adaptor carrying 12 random nucleotides introduced a unique molecular identifier onto each TCR beta cDNA molecule. Each sample yielded at least 2.5 million CDR3-containing paired-end reads. First-strand cDNA synthesis was performed from all RNA using the Mint cDNA synthesis kit, with priming by a TRBC-specific oligonucleotide. All cDNA was treated with uracil-DNA glycosylase and then went through a first 18-cycle PCR with the universal primers M1SS and BC2_uni_R. Turning to the authors' computational methods: Each sample was normalized by randomly selecting 1 million high-quality reads, each carrying a distinct molecular identifier. Instead of being binned into consensus sequences, reads that shared molecular identifiers were thrown out. MiTCR, set to a Q25 quality threshold and the strictest error-elimination algorithm, was used for CDR3 identification, clonotype clustering and error correction. A nonparametric unseen species model with Euler transformation was used to estimate lower-bound total TCR beta diversity. TCRdb trimmed public reads at Q25 via fastp, called clones via MiXCR and kept in-frame beta chains. All rows with the same CDR3 protein become a single entry with the most common DNA and genes. TCRdb's processing, not the authors', yielded these V and J calls. Recorded for this sample are more than 600,000 distinct CDR3 sequences; 20% to 25% of them occurred a single time. The ten top clones hold roughly 9% of the sample.

This clonotype turned up a few times. Its recognized antigen is unknown. Per-nucleotide qualities are absent, and no much larger clonotype sits a single base away. This sample also appeared in a second study, on T cells of mothers and their children. As the second publication notes: Nine systemically healthy Caucasian individuals, comprising three mothers and their six children, were included as donors. cDNA synthesis used all of the extracted RNA, with approximately 1.4 ug of RNA in each 15 ul reaction. Sample barcodes and 2-4 random nucleotides were added via the M1S primer in the second PCR. Over 8 million TCR beta CDR3 reads were obtained for each mother, and approximately 3.2 million reads were obtained for each child. Thymic selection similarly shapes TCR recombination output in related and unrelated pairs, with minor effect from inherited differences. Normalized repertoire overlap in related mother-child pairs was always slightly higher than in unrelated mother-child pairs, but the difference was never significant. No persistent microchimeric T cell clones were detected, at a sensitivity of 90 to 100 clones per million clonotypes. Deep NGS was used in the study to compare the TCR beta repertoires of mothers and children and to look for features that separate related mother-child pairs from unrelated individuals. The mean age was about 38 +/- 4 years for the mothers and around 10 +/- 4 years for the children. Libraries were sequenced on Illumina HiSeq 2000 with 100+100 nt paired-end reads after adapter ligation with NEBNext reagents. To prevent cross-contamination, the mother and child libraries were prepared a month apart and were sequenced in separate runs. For each donor, somewhere between roughly 500,000 and 2,100,000 distinct TCR beta clonotypes were identified. Naive TCR beta clonotypes were estimated from low-frequency clonotypes matched to each donor's FACS-determined naive share, without sorting.

The chain is assembled from TRBV3-1 and TRBJ2-7, with the identity of the D gene unclear. Sequencing used blood. This sequence originates from a boy younger than 18 in good health. The CDR3 corresponds to CASSQRDDEQYF. At the DNA level, the sequence is TGTGCCAGCAGCCAAAGAGACGACGAGCAGTACTTC.